This T cell receptor (beta chain) came from a study of shared clonotypes between healthy human individuals. In regard to this clone: Antigen specificity is unknown.

Study observations and caveats: Inspection by rarefaction showed sorted-subset sequencing to be incomplete despite large depth.

Assay: immunoSEQ multiplex PCR; the TCRdb copy retains only in-frame clones and omits some. The sample contains around 990,000 clones, 77% of which appear only once. The CDR3 is 15 amino acids. Germline V CDR1 and CDR2: MGHRA, YSYEKL. V shed 4 bases, J shed 8 bases, and the junction held 4 bases outside the gene matches. Sequenced material: memory CD4+ T cells from PBMCs. Specified subset: CD45RA-negative fraction. The receptor was isolated from a man in his late teens or twenties in good health. Some clones in this sample may be carry-over from other donors' samples. V usage is TRBV4-1 and J usage is TRBJ2-4; TRBD2 matches at 14 bases. CDR3 DNA sequence: TGCGCCAGCAGCCCGGGGACTAGCGGGAGCCACATTCAGTACTTC. Translated: CASSPGTSGSHIQYF.